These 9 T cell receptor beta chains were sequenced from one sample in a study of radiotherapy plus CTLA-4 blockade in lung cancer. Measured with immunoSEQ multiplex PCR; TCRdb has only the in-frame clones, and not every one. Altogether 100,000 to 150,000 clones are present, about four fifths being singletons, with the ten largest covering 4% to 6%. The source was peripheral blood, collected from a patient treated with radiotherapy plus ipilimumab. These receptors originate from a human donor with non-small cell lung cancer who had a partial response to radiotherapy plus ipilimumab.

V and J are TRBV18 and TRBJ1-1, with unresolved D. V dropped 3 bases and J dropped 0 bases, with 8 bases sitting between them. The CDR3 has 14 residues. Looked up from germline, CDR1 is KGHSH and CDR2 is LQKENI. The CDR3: CASSPPLMNTEAFF. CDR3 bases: TGTGCCAGCTCACCTCCACTCATGAACACTGAAGCTTTCTTT.

CDR3 sequence (DNA): TGTGCCAGCAGCGTAGGAGGGACAGGGGGTTCTGGAAACACCATATATTTT. The encoded protein is CASSVGGTGGSGNTIYF. The genes are TRBV9 and TRBJ1-3, with 11 positions matching TRBD1. CDR3 length: 17 residues. Germline V gene lookup returns CDR1 SGDLS and CDR2 YYNGEE. V shed 0 bases and J 1 base; nucleotides not matched to a gene: 3.

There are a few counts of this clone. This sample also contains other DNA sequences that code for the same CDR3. The CDR3 reads CASSQDRLAGTDTQYF. In DNA, the CDR3 is TGTGCCAGCAGCCAAGATAGGCTAGCGGGCACAGATACGCAGTATTTT. This sequence joins TRBV14 and TRBJ2-3; 7 bases line up with TRBD2. V shed 0 bases and J 1 base; nucleotides not matched to a gene: 4. The CDR3 is 16 residues long. Germline CDR1 and CDR2: SGHDN and FVKESK.

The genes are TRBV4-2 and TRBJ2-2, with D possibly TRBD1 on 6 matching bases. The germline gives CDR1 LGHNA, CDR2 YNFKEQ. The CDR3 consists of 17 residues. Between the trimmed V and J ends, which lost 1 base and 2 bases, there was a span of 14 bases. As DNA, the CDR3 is TGTGCCAGCAGCCAAGCTCTAGGACAGCAAAACACCGGGGAGCTGTTTTTT. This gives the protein CASSQALGQQNTGELFF.

CDR3 residues: CASSPNTGRLSYNEQFF. The CDR3 nucleotides are TGTGCCAGCAGTCCCAACACAGGGAGACTATCCTACAATGAGCAGTTCTTC. This chain joins TRBV27 and TRBJ2-1; TRBD1 is a possible D gene (6 bases). Germline CDR1 MNHEY, CDR2 SMNVEV (reference sequence). Trimming took 5 bases from V and 1 from J, leaving 18 bases between them. The CDR3 has 17 residues.

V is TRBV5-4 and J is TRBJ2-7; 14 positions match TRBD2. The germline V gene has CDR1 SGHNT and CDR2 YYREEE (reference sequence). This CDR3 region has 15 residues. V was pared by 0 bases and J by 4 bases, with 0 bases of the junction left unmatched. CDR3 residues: CASSLGLAGGYEQYF. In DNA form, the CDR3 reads TGTGCCAGCAGCTTGGGACTAGCGGGAGGGTACGAGCAGTACTTC.

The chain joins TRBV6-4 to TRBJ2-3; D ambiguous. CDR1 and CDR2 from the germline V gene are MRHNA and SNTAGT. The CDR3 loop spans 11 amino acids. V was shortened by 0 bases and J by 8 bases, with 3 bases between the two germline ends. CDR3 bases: TGTGCCAGCAGTGACTCCCTTACGCAGTATTTT. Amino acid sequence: CASSDSLTQYF.

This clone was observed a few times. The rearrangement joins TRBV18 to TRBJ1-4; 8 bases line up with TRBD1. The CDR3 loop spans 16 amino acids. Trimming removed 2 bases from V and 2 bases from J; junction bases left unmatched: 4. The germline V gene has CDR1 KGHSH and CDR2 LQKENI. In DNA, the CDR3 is TGTGCCAGCTCACCAGCCCAGGGGGCGACTAATGAAAAACTGTTTTTT. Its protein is CASSPAQGATNEKLFF.

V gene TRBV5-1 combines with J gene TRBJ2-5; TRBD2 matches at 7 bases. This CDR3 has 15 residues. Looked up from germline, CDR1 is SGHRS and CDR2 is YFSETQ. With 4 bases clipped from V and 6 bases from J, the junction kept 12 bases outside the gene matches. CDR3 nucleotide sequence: TGCGCCAGCAGCCCGGCGGGAGACAGAGTTCAGACCCAGTACTTC. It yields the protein CASSPAGDRVQTQYF.